This T cell receptor (beta chain) was identified during a study of regulatory T cells in long-lasting Graves disease. The study, taken as a whole, reports: Newly diagnosed Graves' patients exceeded persistent ones in TCR diversity.

Time point here: newly diagnosed GD, antithyroid drugs for less than 3 months. The authors made the TCR library using RNA they extracted from PBMCs. This clonotype was seen a few times. Its antigen remains unknown. The authors built TCR beta libraries using iRepertoire HTBI primers and Arm-PCR of CDR3 regions. TCRdb re-called the multiplex PCR reads with MiXCR, one entry per CDR3 protein. This sample carries roughly 420,000 distinct CDR3 sequences, 13% to 15% of them seen once, and the ten largest clones take approximately 15%. The sample was also reused in another study, on T cells in Graves' hyperthyroidism and ophthalmopathy.

This receptor was identified in a woman between 50 and 59 years old with Graves disease. The material sequenced was peripheral blood mononuclear cells (PBMCs), taken at new diagnosis, from a patient treated with antithyroid drugs.

CDR3 bases: TGTGCCAGCAGTGCAGGGGAGACCCAGTACTTC. This encodes CASSAGETQYF. The rearrangement uses TRBV9 and TRBJ2-5; tentatively, D is TRBD1 (5 bases). The CDR3 runs to 11 residues. In germline, CDR1 is SGDLS, CDR2 YYNGEE. V shed 5 bases and J shed 5 bases, with 7 bases lying between them.